This T cell receptor beta chain was captured in a study of low-dose radiotherapy and immunotherapy resistance in tumors. Study context: Patients were on oral aspirin 300 mg taken daily for four cycles from cycle 1 day 1.

Germline V CDR1 and CDR2: MGHRA, YSYEKL. The CDR3 sequence is 16 residues long. V gave up 1 base and J gave up 2 bases; unmatched junction bases: 4. Over around 19 PCR cycles, TCRs were amplified from a constant-region primer and V-primer adapter. In TCRdb, the reads were re-called with MiXCR into one record per CDR3 protein. Here the sample spans some 53,000 distinct CDR3 sequences, 33% being singletons. Time point reported: after trial treatment. The treatment is: LDRT plus nivolumab, ipilimumab, low-dose cyclophosphamide and aspirin (RACIN trial). Nivolumab, ipilimumab, aspirin, low-dose cyclophosphamide and low-dose radiotherapy were all administered to the donors.

The chain couples TRBV4-1 to TRBJ2-2; 7 bases align to TRBD1. This specimen was PBMCs, taken after low-dose radiotherapy plus immunotherapy. This clonotype originated in a male donor with rectosigmoid adenocarcinoma. CDR3 coding DNA: TGCGCCAGCAGCCAAGGACAGGGCCTAAACACCGGGGAGCTGTTTTTT. Amino acid sequence: CASSQGQGLNTGELFF.